A single sample gave rise to the 19 T cell receptor beta chains below, sequenced in a study of shared clonotypes between healthy human individuals. Using immunoSEQ multiplex PCR, the repertoire was profiled, and TCRdb retains in-frame clones only, with some absent. Among more than 2,000,000 clones listed, just over 90% were seen once. The sequencing input was naive CD4+ T cells sorted from blood. Documented subset: CD45RA+ positively selected. These receptors all come from a man younger than 30 in good health.

A remark on this clone: This same CDR3 is encoded by further DNA sequences in the sample. The V and J genes are TRBV30 and TRBJ1-4; D call uncertain. The V end lost 4 bases, the J end lost 3 bases, and 3 bases lay between the germline ends. The germline gives CDR1 GTSNPN, CDR2 SVGIG (reference sequence). The CDR3 is 11 residues long. In DNA form, the CDR3 reads TGTGCCTGGAAATCTAATGAAAAACTGTTTTTT. Translation: CAWKSNEKLFF.

This chain joins TRBV12-5 and TRBJ2-3; D is ambiguous. The CDR3 contains 12 residues. The V gene's germline CDR1 is LGHNT and CDR2 FRNRAP. V was trimmed by 1 base and J by 8 bases, leaving 7 bases between them. The CDR3 loop reads CASGLGVGTQYF. CDR3 DNA sequence: TGTGCTAGTGGTTTGGGGGTTGGTACGCAGTATTTT.

V and J are TRBV5-4 and TRBJ1-2, with TRBD1 matching 12 bases. This CDR3 is built from 15 residues. Germline values: CDR1 SGHNT, CDR2 YYREEE (reference sequence). The V gene end was trimmed by 4 bases and the J gene end by 7 bases; junction bases not matched to a gene: 8. CDR3 nucleotide sequence: TGTGCCAGCAGCGTTGGGGGGACAGGGGGCGGTGGCTACACCTTC. Protein: CASSVGGTGGGGYTF.

This sequence joins TRBV5-1 and TRBJ1-1; 8 nucleotides agree with TRBD1. CDR1 and CDR2 from the germline V gene are SGHRS and YFSETQ. V lost 2 bases, J lost 1 base, and 4 bases stayed unmatched. The CDR3 is made up of 15 amino acids. CDR3 region: CASSFQGAGNTEAFF. The CDR3 DNA follows: TGCGCCAGCAGCTTTCAGGGGGCCGGGAACACTGAAGCTTTCTTT.

This clone was observed once. This chain connects TRBV5-4 to TRBJ1-1; TRBD1 is a possible D gene (6 bases). This CDR3 comprises 15 residues. Trimming took 0 bases from V and 0 from J, leaving 9 bases between them. Germline V gene data show CDR1 as SGHNT and CDR2 as YYREEE (reference sequence). DNA for the CDR3: TGTGCCAGCAGCTTGGCATCAGGGGTGAACACTGAAGCTTTCTTT. This encodes CASSLASGVNTEAFF.

Details on this clone: Other DNA sequences in the sample encode the same CDR3. The gene calls are TRBV19 and TRBJ1-1; no definite D call. This CDR3 is built from 13 residues. Germline V lookup: CDR1 LNHDA, CDR2 SQIVND (reference sequence). The V end was cut by 1 base, the J end by 2 bases, with 5 bases between. Written as DNA, the CDR3 is TGTGCCAGTAGTATAGGGGGTAACACTGAAGCTTTCTTT. Its protein is CASSIGGNTEAFF. The whole variable domain, remainder taken from reference TRBV19 and TRBJ1-1, is DGGITQSPKYLFRKEGQNVTLSCEQNLNHDAMYWYRQDPGQGLRLIYYSQIVNDFQKGDIAEGYSVSREKKESFPLTVTSAQKNPTAFYLCASSIGGNTEAFFGQGTRLTVV.

The rearrangement joins TRBV5-1 to TRBJ1-2; D call uncertain. The germline gives CDR1 SGHRS, CDR2 YFSETQ. The CDR3 covers 11 residues. The V and J ends lost 3 bases and 2 bases respectively, with 2 bases between them. CDR3 loop: CASSSNYGYTF. The CDR3 region has the DNA TGCGCCAGCAGCTCCAACTATGGCTACACCTTC. Complete variable domain (other parts from reference TRBV5-1 and TRBJ1-2): KAGVTQTPRYLIKTRGQQVTLSCSPISGHRSVSWYQQTPGQGLQFLFEYFSETQRNKGNFPGRFSGRQFSNSRSEMNVSTLELGDSALYLCASSSNYGYTFGSGTRLTVV.

CDR3 in DNA: TGTGCCAACAGACAGGGCCCCCAAGAGACCCAGTACTTC. Residues: CANRQGPQETQYF. V is TRBV2 and J is TRBJ2-5, with 7 positions matching TRBD1. Germline values: CDR1 SNHLY, CDR2 FYNNEI. The junction had 6 bases not matched to a gene; V was cut back by 10 bases and J by 1 base. CDR3 length: 13 residues.

In the case of this clone: Additional DNA sequences in this sample encode the identical CDR3. CDR3 region: CASSPRTDYGYTF. For the CDR3, the DNA is TGCGCCAGCAGCCCCAGGACCGACTATGGCTACACCTTC. The V gene is TRBV5-1, the J gene TRBJ1-2; D is unresolved. The germline gives CDR1 SGHRS, CDR2 YFSETQ. The V and J ends lost 4 bases and 3 bases respectively, with 10 bases between them. The CDR3 runs 13 residues.

The V gene is TRBV5-1, the J gene TRBJ1-6; the D is unclear. Trimming shortened V by 2 bases and J by 8 bases, and 14 bases separated the two germline ends. Germline CDR1 reads SGHRS; CDR2 reads YFSETQ. The length of the CDR3 is 15 residues. The DNA of the CDR3 is TGCGCCAGCAGCTTTGGGGAAATAGGCCATTCACCCCTCCACTTT. This gives the protein CASSFGEIGHSPLHF.

As concerns this clone: This sample also contains other DNA sequences that code for the same CDR3. J is TRBJ2-3 and V is TRBV7-2; D is uncertain. V was cut by 1 base and J by 0 bases, with 5 bases left in between. Germline-derived CDR1 and CDR2 are SGHTA and FQGNSA. The CDR3 covers 14 residues. This chain's CDR3 is CASSLGVSTDTQYF. The CDR3 bases are TGTGCCAGCAGCTTAGGAGTAAGCACAGATACGCAGTATTTT.

The V call is TRBV7-8, the J call TRBJ1-1, with D hard to call. V was trimmed by 5 bases and J by 0 bases, leaving 13 bases between them. Germline loops: CDR1 SGHVS, CDR2 FQNEAQ. This CDR3 region has 15 residues. The CDR3 spells CASSARTDLNTEAFF. In DNA, the CDR3 is TGTGCCAGCAGCGCAAGGACGGACCTGAACACTGAAGCTTTCTTT.

J is TRBJ2-1 and V is TRBV15, with 8 nucleotides matching TRBD2. The CDR3 totals 19 residues. V was pared by 0 bases and J by 1 base, with 11 bases of the junction left unmatched. Looked up from germline, CDR1 is LNHNV and CDR2 is YYDKDF (reference sequence). This CDR3 is CATSREVKAGGRSYNEQFF. The CDR3 DNA is TGTGCCACCAGCAGAGAGGTAAAGGCGGGAGGCCGTTCCTACAATGAGCAGTTCTTC.

Points on this clone: Other nucleotide sequences from this sample produce the same CDR3. CDR3 amino acids: CASSLGETQYF. In DNA form, the CDR3 reads TGTGCCAGCAGCCTCGGGGAGACCCAGTACTTC. The V gene is TRBV14, the J gene TRBJ2-5; the D is unclear. Germline V gives CDR1 SGHDN, CDR2 FVKESK. This CDR3 contains 11 residues. V gave up 4 bases and J gave up 5 bases, with 5 bases separating them.

This chain links TRBV6-6 with TRBJ2-7, with TRBD2 identical over 7 bases. The V segment lost 4 bases and the J segment 6 bases; nucleotides outside the gene matches: 9. The CDR3 sequence is 14 residues long. The germline V gene encodes CDR1 MNHNY and CDR2 SVGAGI (reference sequence). In nucleotides, the CDR3 is TGTGCCAGCAGTTCACAAGGCGGGAGAGGCGAGCAGTACTTC. Its translation is CASSSQGGRGEQYF.

Of note for this clone: This CDR3 is also generated by other DNA sequences in the sample. CDR3 nucleotides: TGTGCCAGCAGCTTGACAGACAATCAGCCCCAGCATTTT. It is translated as CASSLTDNQPQHF. V and J are TRBV7-2 and TRBJ1-5; TRBD1 is a possible D gene (5 bases). Germline lookup yields CDR1 SGHTA and CDR2 FQGNSA. Trimming left V 3 bases short and J 3 bases short, with 6 bases between. The CDR3 has 13 residues.

The V gene is TRBV5-1, the J gene TRBJ1-3; a possible D gene is TRBD1 (5 bases). Germline V gene sequence: CDR1 SGHRS, CDR2 YFSETQ. The length of the CDR3 is 16 residues. The V and J ends lost 0 bases and 0 bases respectively, with 10 bases between them. As DNA, the CDR3 is TGCGCCAGCAGCTTGGGGGGGACTAGCTCTGGAAACACCATATATTTT. The encoded protein is CASSLGGTSSGNTIYF.

The rearrangement links TRBV11-2 to TRBJ2-1; 10 bases align to TRBD2. The junction had 13 bases not matched to a gene; V was cut back by 5 bases and J by 6 bases. This CDR3 is built from 17 residues. CDR1 is SGHAT, CDR2 FQNNGV, per germline. CDR3 in amino acids: CASSHPGGAGGPNEQFF. The CDR3 region has the DNA TGTGCCAGCAGCCACCCCGGGGGAGCGGGGGGGCCCAATGAGCAGTTCTTC.

In DNA form, the CDR3 reads TGTGCCACCAGCAGAGATAATGGTGGCTGGGAAGCTTTCTTT. Translating gives CATSRDNGGWEAFF. The chain recombines TRBV15 with TRBJ1-1, with D unresolved. Trimming stripped 0 bases from V and 8 bases from J, with 13 bases between. The germline V gene encodes CDR1 LNHNV and CDR2 YYDKDF (reference sequence). The CDR3 has 14 amino acids.